Listed below are T cell receptor beta chains from one sample, sequenced in a study of T cell responses to AZD1222 COVID-19 vaccine. TCRdb keeps only in-frame clones here, not all; method: immunoSEQ multiplex PCR. This sample yields about 140,000 clones, of which more than 80% are seen a single time; over 0.9% belongs to the top ten. Here the sequenced sample was peripheral blood, taken on day 0 of MenACWY control vaccination. The origin of the receptors is an adult in good health. Each CDR3 is given with its conserved first and last residue. A D gene is named only where the DNA matches it firmly. Size tells how often a clone was seen (once, few, many) or the class of an expanded clone, and some rows leave it out.

>TRBJ2-5|TRBV21-1|NA|15|NA
CASSQDGDYYKTQYF
TGTGCCAGCAGCCAAGACGGGGATTATTACAAGACCCAGTACTTC
>TRBJ2-7|TRBV20-1|NA|11|NA
CSARTTYEQYF
TGCAGTGCTAGAACCACCTACGAGCAGTACTTC
>TRBJ2-2|TRBV4-1|TRBD2|16|NA
CASRSKGLAGSGELFF
TGCGCCAGCAGGAGTAAGGGACTAGCGGGATCCGGGGAGCTGTTTTTT
>TRBJ2-3|TRBV5-4|NA|14|NA
CASSFSLTADTQYF
TGTGCCAGCAGCTTCTCCCTGACGGCTGATACGCAGTATTTT
>TRBJ2-7|TRBV15|TRBD2|16|NA
CATSRAGTSGSYEQYF
TGTGCCACCAGCAGAGCCGGGACTAGCGGATCCTACGAGCAGTACTTC
>TRBJ1-5|TRBV10-1|NA|17|once
CASSHEWGIYSNQPQHF
TGCGCCAGCAGTCATGAATGGGGAATTTATAGCAATCAGCCCCAGCATTTT
>TRBJ1-1|TRBV15|NA|16|once
CATSRTHRAMNTEAFF
TGTGCCACCAGCAGAACCCACAGGGCCATGAACACTGAAGCTTTCTTT
>TRBJ1-1|TRBV5-4|TRBD1|15|NA
CASSLPGGRNTEAFF
TGTGCCAGCAGTTTACCAGGGGGAAGGAACACTGAAGCTTTCTTT
>TRBJ1-6|TRBV2|NA|13|NA
CASSAGPGAPLHF
TGTGCCAGCAGTGCAGGGCCCGGAGCGCCCCTCCACTTT
>TRBJ1-6|TRBV6-6|NA|16|NA
CASSYIAGPSYSPLHF
TGTGCCAGCAGTTACATCGCGGGGCCGAGTTATTCACCCCTCCACTTT
>TRBJ2-6|TRBV5-4|NA|16|NA
CASSQEVPSGANVLTF
TGTGCCAGCAGCCAGGAGGTCCCATCTGGGGCCAACGTCCTGACTTTC
>TRBJ2-7|TRBV11-1|TRBD2|14|NA
CASSYGTRDYEQYF
TGTGCCAGCAGCTACGGGACTAGGGACTACGAGCAGTACTTC
>TRBJ1-3|TRBV15|NA|15|NA
CATSRGGVGGNTIYF
TGTGCCACCAGCAGGGGAGGGGTTGGAGGAAACACCATATATTTT
>TRBJ2-7|TRBV18|TRBD2|16|NA
CASSPPGRVAGNEQYF
TGTGCCAGCTCACCACCAGGGAGAGTAGCGGGTAACGAGCAGTACTTC
>TRBJ1-2|TRBV5-1|NA|14|NA
CASSSTGFNYGYTF
TGCGCCAGCAGCTCAACAGGGTTCAACTATGGCTACACCTTC
>TRBJ2-1|TRBV19|TRBD1|13|NA
CASSWTGLNEQFF
TGTGCCAGTAGTTGGACAGGGCTAAATGAGCAGTTCTTC
>TRBJ2-2|TRBV30|NA|11|NA
CAWSVLGVLFF
TGTGCCTGGAGTGTACTGGGGGTCCTGTTTTTT